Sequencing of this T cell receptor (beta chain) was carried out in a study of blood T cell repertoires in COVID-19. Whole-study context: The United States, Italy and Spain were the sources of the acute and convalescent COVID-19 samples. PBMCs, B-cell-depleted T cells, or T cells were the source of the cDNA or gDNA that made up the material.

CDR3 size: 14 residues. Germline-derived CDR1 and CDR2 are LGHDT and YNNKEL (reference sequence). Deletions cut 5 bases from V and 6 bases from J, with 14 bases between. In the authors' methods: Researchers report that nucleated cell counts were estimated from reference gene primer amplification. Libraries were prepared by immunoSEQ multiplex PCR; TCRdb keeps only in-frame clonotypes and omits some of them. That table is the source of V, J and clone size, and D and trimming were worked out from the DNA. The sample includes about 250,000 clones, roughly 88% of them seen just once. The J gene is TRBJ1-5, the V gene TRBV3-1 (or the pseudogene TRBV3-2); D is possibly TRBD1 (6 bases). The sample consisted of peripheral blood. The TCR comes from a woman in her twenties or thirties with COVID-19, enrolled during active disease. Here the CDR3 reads CASSEGGGFQPQHF. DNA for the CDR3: TGTGCCAGCAGCGAAGGAGGGGGTTTTCAGCCCCAGCATTTT.